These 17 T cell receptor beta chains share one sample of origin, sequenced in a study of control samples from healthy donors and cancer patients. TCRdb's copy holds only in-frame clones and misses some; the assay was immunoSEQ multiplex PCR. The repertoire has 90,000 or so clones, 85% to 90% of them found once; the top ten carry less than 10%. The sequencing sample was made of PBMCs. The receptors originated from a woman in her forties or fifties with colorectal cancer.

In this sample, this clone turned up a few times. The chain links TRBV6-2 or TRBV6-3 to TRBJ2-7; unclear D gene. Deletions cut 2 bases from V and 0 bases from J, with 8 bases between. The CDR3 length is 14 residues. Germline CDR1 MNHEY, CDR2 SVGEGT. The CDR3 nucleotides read TGTGCCAGCAGTTACGGTCCGGGCTCCTACGAGCAGTACGTC. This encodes CASSYGPGSYEQYV.

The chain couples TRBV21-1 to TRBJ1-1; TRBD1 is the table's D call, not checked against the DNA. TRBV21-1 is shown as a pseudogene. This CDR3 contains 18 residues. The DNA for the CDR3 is TGTGCCAGCAGCTCTCCTCGCAGGACAGGGGAGTTGGGCACTGAAGCTTTCTTT. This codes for CASSSPRRTGELGTEAFF.

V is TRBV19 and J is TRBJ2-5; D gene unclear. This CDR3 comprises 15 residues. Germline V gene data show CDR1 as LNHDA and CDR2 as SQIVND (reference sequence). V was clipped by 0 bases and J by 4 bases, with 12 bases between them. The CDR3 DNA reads TGTGCCAGTAGTATAGAGGGCTCGCGCGGAGAGACCCAGTACTTC. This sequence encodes CASSIEGSRGETQYF.

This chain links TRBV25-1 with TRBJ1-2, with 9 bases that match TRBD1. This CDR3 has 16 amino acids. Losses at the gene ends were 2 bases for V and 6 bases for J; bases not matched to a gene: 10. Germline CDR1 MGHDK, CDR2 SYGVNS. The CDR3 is CASSELRGGQGHGYTF. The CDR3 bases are TGTGCCAGCAGTGAACTTAGAGGAGGACAGGGGCATGGCTACACCTTC.

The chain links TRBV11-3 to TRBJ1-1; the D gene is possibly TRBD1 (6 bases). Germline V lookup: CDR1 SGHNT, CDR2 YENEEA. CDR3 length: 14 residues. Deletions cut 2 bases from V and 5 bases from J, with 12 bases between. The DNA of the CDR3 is TGTGCCAGCAGCTTAACAGGGACGGGAACTGAAGCTTTCTTT. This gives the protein CASSLTGTGTEAFF.

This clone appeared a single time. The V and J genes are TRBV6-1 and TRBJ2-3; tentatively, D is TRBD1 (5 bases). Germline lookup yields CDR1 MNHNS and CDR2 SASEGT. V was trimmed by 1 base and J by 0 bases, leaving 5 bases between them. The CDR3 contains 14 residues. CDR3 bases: TGTGCCAGCAGTGAAGACAGGAGCACAGATACGCAGTATTTT. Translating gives CASSEDRSTDTQYF.

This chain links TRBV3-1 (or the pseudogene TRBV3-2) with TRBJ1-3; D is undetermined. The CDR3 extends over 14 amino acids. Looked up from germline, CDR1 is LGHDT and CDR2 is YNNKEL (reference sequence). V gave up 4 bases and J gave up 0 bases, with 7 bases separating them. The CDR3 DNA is TGTGCCAGCAGCCGTGGGATCTCTGGAAACACCATATATTTT. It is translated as CASSRGISGNTIYF.

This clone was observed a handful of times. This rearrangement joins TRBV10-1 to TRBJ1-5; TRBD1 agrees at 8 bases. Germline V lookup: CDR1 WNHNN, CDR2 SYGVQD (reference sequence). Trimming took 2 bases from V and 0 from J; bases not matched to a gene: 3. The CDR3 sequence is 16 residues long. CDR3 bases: TGCGCCAGCAGTGAGAGACAGGGGTATAGCAATCAGCCCCAGCATTTT. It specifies CASSERQGYSNQPQHF.

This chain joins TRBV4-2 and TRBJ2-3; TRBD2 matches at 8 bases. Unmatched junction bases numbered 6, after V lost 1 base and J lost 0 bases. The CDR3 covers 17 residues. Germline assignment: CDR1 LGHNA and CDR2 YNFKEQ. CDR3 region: CASSQVGRGGSTDTQYF. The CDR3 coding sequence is TGTGCCAGCAGCCAAGTGGGCCGGGGGGGGAGCACAGATACGCAGTATTTT.

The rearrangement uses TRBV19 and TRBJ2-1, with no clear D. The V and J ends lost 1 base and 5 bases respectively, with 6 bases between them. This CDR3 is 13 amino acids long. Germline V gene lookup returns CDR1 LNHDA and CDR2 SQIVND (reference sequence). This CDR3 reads CASSIGQNNEQFF. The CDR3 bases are TGTGCCAGTAGTATAGGTCAAAACAATGAGCAGTTCTTC.

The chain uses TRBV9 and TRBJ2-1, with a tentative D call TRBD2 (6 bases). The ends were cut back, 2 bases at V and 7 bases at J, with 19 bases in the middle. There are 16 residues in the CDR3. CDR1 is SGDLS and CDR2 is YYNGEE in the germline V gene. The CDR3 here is CASSVPRVGDLNEQFF. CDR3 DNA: TGTGCCAGCAGCGTCCCCCGGGTAGGGGACTTGAATGAGCAGTTCTTC. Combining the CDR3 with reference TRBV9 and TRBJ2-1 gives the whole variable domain DSGVTQTPKHLITATGQRVTLRCSPRSGDLSVYWYQQSLDQGLQFLIQYYNGEERAKGNILERFSAQQFPDLHSELNLSSLELGDSALYFCASSVPRVGDLNEQFFGPGTRLTVL.

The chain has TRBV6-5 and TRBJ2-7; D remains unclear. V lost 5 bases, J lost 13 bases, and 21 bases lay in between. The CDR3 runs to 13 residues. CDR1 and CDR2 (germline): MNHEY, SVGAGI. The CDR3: CASSNLTLRELYF. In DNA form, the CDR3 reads TGTGCCAGCAGTAATTTAACTCTGAGAGAGCTATACTTC.

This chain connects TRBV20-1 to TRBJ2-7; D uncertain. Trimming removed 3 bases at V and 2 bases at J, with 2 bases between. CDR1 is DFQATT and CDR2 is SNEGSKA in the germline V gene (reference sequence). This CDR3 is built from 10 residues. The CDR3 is CSARTYEQYV. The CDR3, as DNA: TGCAGTGCTAGGACCTACGAGCAGTACGTC.

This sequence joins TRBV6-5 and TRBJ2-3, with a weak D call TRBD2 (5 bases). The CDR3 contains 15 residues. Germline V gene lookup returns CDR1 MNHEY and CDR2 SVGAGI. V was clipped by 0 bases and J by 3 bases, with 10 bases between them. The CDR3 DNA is TGTGCCAGCAGTTACTCTCCATCGGGGACAGATACGCAGTATTTT. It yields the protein CASSYSPSGTDTQYF.

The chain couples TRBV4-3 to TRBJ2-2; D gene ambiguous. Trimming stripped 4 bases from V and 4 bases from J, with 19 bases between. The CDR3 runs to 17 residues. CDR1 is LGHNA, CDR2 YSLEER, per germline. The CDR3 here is CASSPGLAQATTGELFF. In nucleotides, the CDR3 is TGCGCCAGCAGCCCCGGTCTTGCGCAGGCGACCACCGGGGAGCTGTTTTTT.

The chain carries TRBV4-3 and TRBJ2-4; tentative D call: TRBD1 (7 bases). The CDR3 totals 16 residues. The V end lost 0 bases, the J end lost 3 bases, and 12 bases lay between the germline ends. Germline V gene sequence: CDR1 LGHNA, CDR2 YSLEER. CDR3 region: CASSQDSGGGKNIQYF. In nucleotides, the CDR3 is TGCGCCAGCAGCCAAGATTCAGGGGGAGGCAAAAACATTCAGTACTTC.

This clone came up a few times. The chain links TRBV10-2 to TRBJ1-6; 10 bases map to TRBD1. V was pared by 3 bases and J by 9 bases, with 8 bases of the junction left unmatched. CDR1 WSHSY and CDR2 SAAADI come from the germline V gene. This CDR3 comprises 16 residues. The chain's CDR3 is CASSELGTGVASPLHF. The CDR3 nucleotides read TGCGCCAGCAGTGAATTAGGGACAGGGGTGGCTTCACCCCTCCACTTT.